This T cell receptor (beta chain) was captured by sequencing in a study of regulatory T cells in long-lasting Graves disease. Through Arm-PCR of CDR3 regions and iRepertoire HTBI primers, TCR beta libraries were built. TCRdb called the multiplex PCR reads again in MiXCR, with one record for every CDR3 protein. In the table there are 300,000 to 400,000 distinct CDR3 sequences, approximately 16% of which are singletons. Time point specified: newly diagnosed GD, antithyroid drugs for less than 3 months. PBMCs were the source of the RNA used for TCR sequencing. Germline V lookup: CDR1 SGHTA, CDR2 FQGTGA. V lost 4 bases to trimming and J lost 5 bases, with 10 bases between them. The CDR3 contains 13 residues. In this sample, this clonotype turned up a few times. This sample was also put to use in a study of T cells in Graves' hyperthyroidism and ophthalmopathy.

This TCR came from a man aged 40-50 years with Graves disease. The rearrangement uses TRBV7-3 and TRBJ2-3, with unresolved D. The sequencing used peripheral blood mononuclear cells (PBMCs), collected at new diagnosis, from a patient treated with antithyroid drugs. The CDR3 protein is CASSSSLGDTQYF. The DNA of the CDR3 is TGTGCCAGCAGCTCATCACTTGGAGATACGCAGTATTTT.